The rows below give T cell receptor beta chains drawn from one sample of a study of cytomegalovirus exposure and HLA in healthy donors. Method: immunoSEQ multiplex PCR; TCRdb's copy keeps in-frame clones and lacks some. The table records tens of thousands of clones, approximately 72% of them present only once. The material sequenced was PBMCs. These receptors were taken from a woman in her 30s in good health and CMV-seronegative. Both conserved end residues are trimmed from each CDR3.

TRBV9 ASSAGQARSEAF
TRBV11-2 ASTSWVSRDREQY
TRBV10-1 ASRAGLPINYGYT
TRBV29-1 SVEDGLLAGELGTDTQY
TRBV7-9 ASSSRQAEKLF
TRBV5-1 ASSLGSDRSSYEQY
TRBV5-1 ASRVQGARTYNEQF
TRBV15 ATSRESGSFGETQY
TRBV28 ASSPPGQGAYGYT
TRBV29-1 SVAGVGNTIY
TRBV5-6 ASSYNGRAHYEQY
TRBV7-2 ASSPRDRQQNEQF
TRBV19 ASTPGFEAF
TRBV28 ASSWDSPRYGYT
TRBV29-1 SVDRGRNGYT
TRBV4-2 ASSQDRSYEQY
TRBV5-6 AKPVRQVTEQY
TRBV6-5 ASSSLLAGGTGELF
TRBV30 AWSVQGYTEAF
TRBV6-6 ASSYSRETQY
TRBV29-1 SVPTGPGYQETQY
TRBV10-3 AISAVTNTEAF
TRBV5-1 ASSFQQGYEQY
TRBV5-4 ASSPGQGNTGELF
TRBV11-1 ASSPLRGSGNSYEQY
TRBV25-1 AGSEYTSEQY
TRBV19 ASSLGSGSGYEQF
TRBV19 ASSRGRGYGYT
TRBV25-1 ASSESLGDSPLH
TRBV30 AWAPGHTDTQY
TRBV7-8 ASSAPLGGHSYEQY
TRBV10-3 AISDEGWSTEAF
TRBV11-2 ASSFPGSSYEQY
TRBV19 ASTHRWNTEAF
TRBV11-1 ASSLVLAEGEQY
TRBV18 ASSTGGQETQY
TRBV11-2 ASSLTRGTSGGQREQF
TRBV2 ASSEYSNQPQH
TRBV6-1 ASSEASGQYVGYT